Listed below are T cell receptor beta chains from one sample, sequenced in a study of spatial heterogeneity in lung cancer. In TCRdb, the 5' RACE reads were re-called with MiXCR into one record per CDR3 protein. The table has about 52,000 distinct CDR3 sequences, around 7.7% seen once. The specimen was PBMCs, collected at follow-up. These receptors were collected from a female donor with early-stage non-small cell lung cancer. Each CDR3 is given with its conserved first and last residue. For some rows the clone size is stated as once, few or many, or as a class when expanded; others skip it.

CDR3	length	size	V	J
CASTPPPRGTVGELFF	16	many	TRBV5-6	TRBJ2-2
CASSYSGLAGGTDTQYF	17	NA	TRBV6-6	TRBJ2-3
CASRPAGTDLAAAFF	15	many	TRBV5-1	TRBJ1-1
CASSSQQGYVEGYTF	15	few	TRBV7-8	TRBJ1-2
CASSPPSSDEQFF	13	many	TRBV18	TRBJ2-1
CASKTTGTGNQPQHF	15	many	TRBV6-2/TRBV6-3	TRBJ1-5
CASSQFYGGQTYEQYF	16	few	TRBV4-1	TRBJ2-7
CASIYTGITEAFF	13	many	TRBV6-6	TRBJ1-1
CASSLTSGGAGEQFF	15	many	TRBV7-9	TRBJ2-1
CASSLRNLAKNIQYF	15	many	TRBV28	TRBJ2-4
CASGLDRGDTQYF	13	many	TRBV11-2	TRBJ2-3
CASRPWSPGPQWGYGYTF	18	NA	TRBV27	TRBJ1-2
CSAREDTYEQYF	12	many	TRBV20-1	TRBJ2-7
CASSLAGQGNPTEAFF	16	NA	TRBV5-1	TRBJ1-1
CASSQAGQTSDEQFF	15	many	TRBV14	TRBJ2-1
CASSGRDQHTEAFF	14	many	TRBV6-2/TRBV6-3	TRBJ1-1
CASSTGDSLYGYTF	14	many	TRBV5-5	TRBJ1-2
CASSLGRAGTSSGANVLTF	19	NA	TRBV7-9	TRBJ2-6
CSARKRITGELFF	13	NA	TRBV20-1	TRBJ2-2
CASSLRGVDTQYF	13	many	TRBV7-2	TRBJ2-3
CSVGDSRSYEQYF	13	many	TRBV29-1	TRBJ2-7
CASSLARGGSLDTQYF	16	many	TRBV5-1	TRBJ2-3
CASSLAGVSNQPQHF	15	many	TRBV7-2	TRBJ1-5